This entry features one T cell receptor (beta chain) sequence. Its antigen is not known. The data derive from a study of shared clonotypes between healthy human individuals. The study's findings and limits: Against clonotypes common to all four donors, non-shared ones had lower generation probabilities.

V lost 5 bases and J lost 0, with 8 bases in between. The CDR3 is 13 residues long. CDR1 and CDR2 (germline): PRHDT, FYEKMQ (reference sequence). The test was conducted at deep level. It was across several immunoSEQ plates that each subset's genomic DNA was evenly split. Only in-frame clones appear in the TCRdb table, and some are missing; sequencing was by immunoSEQ multiplex PCR. The data hold hundreds of thousands of clones, with roughly 96% observed a single time. Cells designated naive CD8 were CD45RO-negative and were positively selected for CCR7, with terminally differentiated effector memory CD45RA+ cells excluded.

The sequencing sample was made of naive CD8+ T cells sorted from blood. This sequence joins TRBV13 and TRBJ2-7, with unresolved D. The source of this sequence is a man aged 25 to 40 in good health. The CDR3 sequence is CASSATLSYEQYF. The DNA for the CDR3 is TGTGCCAGCAGCGCAACTCTCTCCTACGAGCAGTACTTC.